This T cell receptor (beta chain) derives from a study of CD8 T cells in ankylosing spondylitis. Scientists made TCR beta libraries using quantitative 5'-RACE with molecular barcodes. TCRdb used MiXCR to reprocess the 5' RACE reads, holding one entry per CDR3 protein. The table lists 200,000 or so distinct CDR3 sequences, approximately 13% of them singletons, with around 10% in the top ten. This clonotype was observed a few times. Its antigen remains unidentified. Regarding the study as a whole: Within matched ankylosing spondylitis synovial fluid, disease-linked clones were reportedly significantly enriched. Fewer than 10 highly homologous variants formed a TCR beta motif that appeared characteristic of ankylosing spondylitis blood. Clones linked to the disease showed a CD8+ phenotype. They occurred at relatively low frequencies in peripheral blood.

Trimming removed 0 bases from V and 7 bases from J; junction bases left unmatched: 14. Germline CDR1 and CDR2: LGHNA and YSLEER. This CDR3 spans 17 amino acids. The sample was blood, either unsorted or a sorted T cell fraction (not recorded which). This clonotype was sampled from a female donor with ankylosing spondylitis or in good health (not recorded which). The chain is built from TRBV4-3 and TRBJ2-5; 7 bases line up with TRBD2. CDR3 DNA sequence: TGCGCCAGCAGCCAAGAGAGGGGCGGCGGGCCGGGGGGGACCCAGTACTTC. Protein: CASSQERGGGPGGTQYF.